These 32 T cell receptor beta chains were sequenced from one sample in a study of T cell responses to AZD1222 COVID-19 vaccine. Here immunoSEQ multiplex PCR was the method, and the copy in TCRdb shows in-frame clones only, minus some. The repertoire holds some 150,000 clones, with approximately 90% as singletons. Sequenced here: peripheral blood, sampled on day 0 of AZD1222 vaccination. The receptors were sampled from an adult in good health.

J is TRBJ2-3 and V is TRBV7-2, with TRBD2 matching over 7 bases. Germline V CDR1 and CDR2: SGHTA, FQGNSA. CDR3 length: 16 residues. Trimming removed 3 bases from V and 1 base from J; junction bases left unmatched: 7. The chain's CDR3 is CASSFSRAGGTDTQYF. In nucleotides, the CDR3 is TGTGCCAGCAGCTTCTCCCGGGCGGGAGGCACAGATACGCAGTATTTT.

CDR3 in DNA: TGTGCCAGCAGCTCAGACAGGCTCTCTGGCTATGGCTACACCTTC. Translated: CASSSDRLSGYGYTF. This chain joins TRBV7-8 and TRBJ1-2; possibly TRBD1 for D (6 bases). CDR3 size: 15 residues. V was pared by 4 bases and J by 4 bases, with 16 bases between. Germline V gene data show CDR1 as SGHVS and CDR2 as FQNEAQ.

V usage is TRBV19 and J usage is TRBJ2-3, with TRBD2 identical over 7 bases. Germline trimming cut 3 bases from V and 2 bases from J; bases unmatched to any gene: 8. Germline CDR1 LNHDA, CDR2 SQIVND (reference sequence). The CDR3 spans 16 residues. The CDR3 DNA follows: TGTGCCAGTAGTATGGGGAGCGGGGTCCACACAGATACGCAGTATTTT. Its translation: CASSMGSGVHTDTQYF.

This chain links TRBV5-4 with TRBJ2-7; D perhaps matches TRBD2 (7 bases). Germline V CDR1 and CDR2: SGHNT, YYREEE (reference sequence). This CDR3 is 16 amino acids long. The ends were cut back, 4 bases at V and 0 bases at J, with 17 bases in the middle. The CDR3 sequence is CASSAGQRTSSYEQYF. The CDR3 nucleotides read TGTGCCAGCAGCGCCGGACAGCGGACTAGCTCCTACGAGCAGTACTTC.

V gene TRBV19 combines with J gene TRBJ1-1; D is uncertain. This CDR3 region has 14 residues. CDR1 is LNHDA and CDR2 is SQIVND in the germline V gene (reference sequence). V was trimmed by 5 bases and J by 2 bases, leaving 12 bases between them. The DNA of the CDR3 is TGTGCCAGTAGTGTCAGTGGGGTAAACACTGAAGCTTTCTTT. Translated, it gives CASSVSGVNTEAFF. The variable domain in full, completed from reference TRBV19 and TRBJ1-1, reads DGGITQSPKYLFRKEGQNVTLSCEQNLNHDAMYWYRQDPGQGLRLIYYSQIVNDFQKGDIAEGYSVSREKKESFPLTVTSAQKNPTAFYLCASSVSGVNTEAFFGQGTRLTVV.

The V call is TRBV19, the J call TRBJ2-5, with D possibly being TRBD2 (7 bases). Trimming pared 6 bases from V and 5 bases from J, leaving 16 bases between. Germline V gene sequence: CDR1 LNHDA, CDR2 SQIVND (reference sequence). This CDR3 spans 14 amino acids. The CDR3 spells CASRSEQGGETQYF. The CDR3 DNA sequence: TGTGCCAGTAGATCAGAACAGGGAGGGGAGACCCAGTACTTC.

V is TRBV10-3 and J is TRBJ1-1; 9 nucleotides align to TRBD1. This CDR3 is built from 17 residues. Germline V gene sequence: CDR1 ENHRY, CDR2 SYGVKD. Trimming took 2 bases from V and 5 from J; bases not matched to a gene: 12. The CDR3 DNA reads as TGTGCCATCAGTGAGCCCACAGGGGGCTCTCTAAAGACTGAAGCTTTCTTT. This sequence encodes CAISEPTGGSLKTEAFF.

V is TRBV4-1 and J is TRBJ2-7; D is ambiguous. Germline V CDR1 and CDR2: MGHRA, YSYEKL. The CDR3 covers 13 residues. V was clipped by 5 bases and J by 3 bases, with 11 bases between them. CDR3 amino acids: CASSLSPNYEQYF. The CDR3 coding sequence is TGCGCCAGCAGCTTAAGTCCCAACTACGAGCAGTACTTC.

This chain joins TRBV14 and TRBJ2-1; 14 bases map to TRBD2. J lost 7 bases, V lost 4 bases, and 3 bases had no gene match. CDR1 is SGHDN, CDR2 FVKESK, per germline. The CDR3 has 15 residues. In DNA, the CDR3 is TGTGCCAGCAGCCTGGGACTAGCGGGAGCTAATGAGCAGTTCTTC. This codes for CASSLGLAGANEQFF.

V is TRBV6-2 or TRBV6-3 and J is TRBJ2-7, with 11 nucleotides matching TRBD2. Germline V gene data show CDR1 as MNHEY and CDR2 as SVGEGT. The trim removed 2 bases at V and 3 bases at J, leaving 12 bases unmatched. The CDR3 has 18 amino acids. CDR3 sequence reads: CASSYATRTSGSIYEQYF. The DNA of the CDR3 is TGTGCCAGCAGTTACGCCACCCGAACTAGCGGGAGTATCTACGAGCAGTACTTC.

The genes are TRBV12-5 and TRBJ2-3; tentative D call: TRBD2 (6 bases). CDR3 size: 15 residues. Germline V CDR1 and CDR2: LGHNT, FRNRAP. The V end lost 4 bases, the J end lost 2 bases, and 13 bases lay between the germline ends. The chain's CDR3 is CASGSGGSPTDTQYF. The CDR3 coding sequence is TGTGCTAGTGGTTCCGGGGGTAGCCCCACAGATACGCAGTATTTT.

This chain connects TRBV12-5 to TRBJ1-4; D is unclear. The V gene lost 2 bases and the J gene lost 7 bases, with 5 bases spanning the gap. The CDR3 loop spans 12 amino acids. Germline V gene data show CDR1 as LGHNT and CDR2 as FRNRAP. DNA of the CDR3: TGTGCTAGTGGTTTGAGAGGTGAAAAACTGTTTTTT. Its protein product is CASGLRGEKLFF.

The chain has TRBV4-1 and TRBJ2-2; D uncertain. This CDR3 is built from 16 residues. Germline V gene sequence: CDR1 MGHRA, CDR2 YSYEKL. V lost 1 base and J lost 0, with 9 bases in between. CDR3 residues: CASSQVGRANTGELFF. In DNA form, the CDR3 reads TGCGCCAGCAGCCAAGTAGGGCGCGCGAACACCGGGGAGCTGTTTTTT.

The CDR3 here is CASSISAANTGELFF. Here the CDR3 DNA reads TGTGCCAGTAGTATCTCAGCGGCGAACACCGGGGAGCTGTTTTTT. The chain employs TRBV19 and TRBJ2-2, with a weak D call TRBD2 (5 bases). The CDR3 sequence is 15 residues long. Germline V CDR1 and CDR2: LNHDA, SQIVND (reference sequence). The ends were cut back, 3 bases at V and 0 bases at J, with 8 bases in the middle.

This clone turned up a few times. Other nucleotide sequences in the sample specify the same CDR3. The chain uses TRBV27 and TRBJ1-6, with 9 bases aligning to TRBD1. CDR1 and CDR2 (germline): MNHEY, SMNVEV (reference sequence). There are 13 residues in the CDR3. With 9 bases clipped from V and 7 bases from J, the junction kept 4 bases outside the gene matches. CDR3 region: CASRTGDNSPLHF. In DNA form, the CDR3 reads TGTGCCAGTCGGACAGGGGACAATTCACCCCTCCACTTT.

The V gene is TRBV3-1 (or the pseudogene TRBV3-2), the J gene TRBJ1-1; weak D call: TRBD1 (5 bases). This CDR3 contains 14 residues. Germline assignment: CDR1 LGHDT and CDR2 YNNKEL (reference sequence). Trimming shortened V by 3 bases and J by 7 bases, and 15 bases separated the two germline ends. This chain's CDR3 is CASSQEGRADEAFF. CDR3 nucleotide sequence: TGTGCCAGCAGCCAGGAGGGGAGAGCGGATGAAGCTTTCTTT.

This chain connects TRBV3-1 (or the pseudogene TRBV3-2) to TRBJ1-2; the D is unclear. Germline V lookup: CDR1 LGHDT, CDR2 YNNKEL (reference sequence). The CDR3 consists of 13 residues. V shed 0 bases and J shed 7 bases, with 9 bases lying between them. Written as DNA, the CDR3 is TGTGCCAGCAGCCAAGAGAGTCTCCGTGGCTACACCTTC. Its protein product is CASSQESLRGYTF.

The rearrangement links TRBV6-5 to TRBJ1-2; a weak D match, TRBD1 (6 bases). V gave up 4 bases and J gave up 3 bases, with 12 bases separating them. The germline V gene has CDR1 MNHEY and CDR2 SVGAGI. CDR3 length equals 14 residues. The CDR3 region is CASSLQGPYYGYTF. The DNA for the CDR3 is TGTGCCAGCAGTTTACAGGGACCCTACTATGGCTACACCTTC.

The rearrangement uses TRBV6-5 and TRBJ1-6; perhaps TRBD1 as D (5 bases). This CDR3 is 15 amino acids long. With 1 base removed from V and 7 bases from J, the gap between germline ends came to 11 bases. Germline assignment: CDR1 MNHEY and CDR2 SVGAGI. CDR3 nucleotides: TGTGCCAGCAGTTACTTTTCGGACACGAATTCACCCCTCCACTTT. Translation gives CASSYFSDTNSPLHF.

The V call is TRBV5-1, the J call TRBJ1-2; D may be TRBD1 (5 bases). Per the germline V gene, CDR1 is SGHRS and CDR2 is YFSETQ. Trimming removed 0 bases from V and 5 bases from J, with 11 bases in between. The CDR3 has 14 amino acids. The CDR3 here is CASSLGTQGYGYTF. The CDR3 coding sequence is TGCGCCAGCAGCTTGGGGACACAAGGATATGGCTACACCTTC.

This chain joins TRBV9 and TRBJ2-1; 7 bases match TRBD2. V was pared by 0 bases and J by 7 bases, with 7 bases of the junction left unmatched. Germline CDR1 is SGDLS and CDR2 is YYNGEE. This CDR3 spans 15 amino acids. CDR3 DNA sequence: TGTGCCAGCAGCGTAGTTGGGGGAGGGTCGAATGAGCAGTTCTTC. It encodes CASSVVGGGSNEQFF.

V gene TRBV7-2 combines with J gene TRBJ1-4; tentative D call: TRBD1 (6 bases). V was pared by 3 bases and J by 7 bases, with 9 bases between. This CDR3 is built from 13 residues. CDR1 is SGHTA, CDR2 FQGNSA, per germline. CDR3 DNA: TGTGCCAGCAGCTTGGGGGCGGTTGAAAAACTGTTTTTT. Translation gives CASSLGAVEKLFF.

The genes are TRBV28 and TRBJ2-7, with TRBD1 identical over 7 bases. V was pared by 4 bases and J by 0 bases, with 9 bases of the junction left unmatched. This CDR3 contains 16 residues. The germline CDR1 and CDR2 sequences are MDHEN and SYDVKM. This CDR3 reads CASSYPRDSSSYEQYF. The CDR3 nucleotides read TGTGCCAGCAGTTACCCCCGGGACAGCAGCTCCTACGAGCAGTACTTC.

The CDR3 loop reads CASTPQLNQPQHF. The CDR3 region has the DNA TGTGCCAGTACACCACAGCTAAATCAGCCCCAGCATTTT. This chain links TRBV19 with TRBJ1-5, with no clear D. Trimming took 7 bases from V and 4 from J, leaving 11 bases between them. Germline-derived CDR1 and CDR2 are LNHDA and SQIVND (reference sequence). The CDR3 loop spans 13 amino acids.

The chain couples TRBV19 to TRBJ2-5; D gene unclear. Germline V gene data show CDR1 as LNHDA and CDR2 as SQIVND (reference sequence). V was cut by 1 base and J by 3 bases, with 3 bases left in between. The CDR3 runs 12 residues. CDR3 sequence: CASSIGKETQYF. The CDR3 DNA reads TGTGCCAGTAGTATAGGTAAAGAGACCCAGTACTTC.

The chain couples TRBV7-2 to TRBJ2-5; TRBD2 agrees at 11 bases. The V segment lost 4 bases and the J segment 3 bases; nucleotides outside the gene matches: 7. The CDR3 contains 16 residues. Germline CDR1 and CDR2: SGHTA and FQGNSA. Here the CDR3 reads CASSSNGLAGEETQYF. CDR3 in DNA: TGTGCCAGCAGCTCAAACGGACTAGCGGGTGAAGAGACCCAGTACTTC.

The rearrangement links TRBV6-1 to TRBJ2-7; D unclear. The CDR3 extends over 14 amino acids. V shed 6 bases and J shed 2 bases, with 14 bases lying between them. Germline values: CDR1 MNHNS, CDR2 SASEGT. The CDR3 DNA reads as TGTGCCAGCAGGCCAGACGGTGGTACCTACGAGCAGTACTTC. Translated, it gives CASRPDGGTYEQYF.

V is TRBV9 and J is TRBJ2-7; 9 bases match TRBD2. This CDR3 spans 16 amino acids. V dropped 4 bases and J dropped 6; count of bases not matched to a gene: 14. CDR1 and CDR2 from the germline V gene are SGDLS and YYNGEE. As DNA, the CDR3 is TGTGCCAGCAGCCCCAGATATAGCGGGAGTGAGGCCGAGCAGTACTTC. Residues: CASSPRYSGSEAEQYF.

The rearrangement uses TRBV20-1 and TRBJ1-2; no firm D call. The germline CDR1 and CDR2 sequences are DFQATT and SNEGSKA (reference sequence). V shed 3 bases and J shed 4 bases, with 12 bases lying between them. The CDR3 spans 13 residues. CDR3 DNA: TGCAGTGCTAGTAGCAGAGCTTTCTATGGCTACACCTTC. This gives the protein CSASSRAFYGYTF.

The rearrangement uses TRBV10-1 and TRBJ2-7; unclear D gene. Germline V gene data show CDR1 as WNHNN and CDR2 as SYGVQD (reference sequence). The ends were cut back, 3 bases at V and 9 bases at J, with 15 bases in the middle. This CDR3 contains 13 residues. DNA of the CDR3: TGCGCCAGCAGTGACCCAGCTGGCTCCGGGCAGTACTTC. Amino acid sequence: CASSDPAGSGQYF.

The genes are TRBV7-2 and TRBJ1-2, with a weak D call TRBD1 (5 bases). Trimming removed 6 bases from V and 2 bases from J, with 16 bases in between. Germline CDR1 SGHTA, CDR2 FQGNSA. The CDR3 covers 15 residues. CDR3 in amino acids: CASRQGTFPNYGYTF. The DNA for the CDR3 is TGTGCCAGCAGACAAGGGACCTTTCCGAACTATGGCTACACCTTC.

This CDR3 is CASSRQVETQYF. CDR3 DNA sequence: TGTGCCAGCAGCCGCCAGGTGGAGACCCAGTACTTC. The V and J genes are TRBV7-8 and TRBJ2-5; the D is unclear. Germline V gene data show CDR1 as SGHVS and CDR2 as FQNEAQ. The CDR3 runs 12 residues. The germline V and J ends were trimmed by 5 bases and 5 bases, with 9 bases remaining between them.